The 28 T cell receptor beta chains given below trace back to one sample, sequenced in a study of early T cells in non-severe SARS-CoV-2 infection. TCRdb analysed the 5' RACE reads with MiXCR anew, one entry per CDR3 protein. The sample has 35,000 to 40,000 distinct CDR3 sequences, 5.8% seen once. Sample: whole blood. The receptors were sampled from an adult who was a healthcare worker with PCR-confirmed SARS-CoV-2 infection or an uninfected control (not recorded which).

This clonotype was found many times. This chain connects TRBV27 to TRBJ2-3, with TRBD2 matching 7 bases. This CDR3 has 15 amino acids. Germline V gene lookup returns CDR1 MNHEY and CDR2 SMNVEV (reference sequence). The junction had 8 bases not matched to a gene; V was cut back by 1 base and J by 7 bases. The CDR3: CASSLFQGGTNTQYF. In nucleotides, the CDR3 is TGTGCCAGCAGTTTATTTCAGGGTGGGACTAATACGCAGTATTTT.

This clonotype was observed at least ten times. The chain carries TRBV7-6 and TRBJ2-7; 7 nucleotides align to TRBD2. Germline V gives CDR1 SGHVS, CDR2 FNYEAQ. V was pared by 6 bases and J by 0 bases, with 8 bases of the junction left unmatched. The CDR3 loop spans 15 amino acids. The CDR3 sequence: CASRMGEGSSYEQYF. For the CDR3, the DNA is TGTGCCAGCAGGATGGGGGAGGGGAGCTCCTACGAGCAGTACTTC. Full variable domain (missing parts from reference TRBV7-6 and TRBJ2-7): GAGVSQSPRYKVTKRGQDVALRCDPISGHVSLYWYRQALGQGPEFLTYFNYEAQQDKSGLPNDRFSAERPEGSISTLTIQRTEQRDSAMYRCASRMGEGSSYEQYFGPGTRLTVT.

This clonotype appeared many times. The V call is TRBV11-2, the J call TRBJ2-3; D might be TRBD1 (6 bases). V was clipped by 3 bases and J by 8 bases, with 12 bases between them. The CDR3 is made up of 13 amino acids. Looked up from germline, CDR1 is SGHAT and CDR2 is FQNNGV. CDR3 nucleotide sequence: TGTGCCAGCAGCTTGGACGACAGGACTACGCAGTATTTT. Its protein is CASSLDDRTTQYF. Filled out from reference TRBV11-2 and TRBJ2-3, the complete variable domain reads EAGVAQSPRYKIIEKRQSVAFWCNPISGHATLYWYQQILGQGPKLLIQFQNNGVVDDSQLPKDRFSAERLKGVDSTLKIQPAKLEDSAVYLCASSLDDRTTQYFGPGTRLTVL.

This clonotype occurred a few times. The chain couples TRBV13 to TRBJ2-4, with 13 bases fitting TRBD2. The CDR3 length is 19 residues. Germline V gene sequence: CDR1 PRHDT, CDR2 FYEKMQ (reference sequence). V was pared by 5 bases and J by 2 bases, with 12 bases of the junction left unmatched. CDR3 region: CASSKRTSGSMFTKNIQYF. CDR3 in DNA: TGTGCCAGCAGCAAGAGGACTAGCGGGAGCATGTTTACCAAAAACATTCAGTACTTC.

This clonotype has ten or more counts. The chain links TRBV20-1 to TRBJ1-2; no definite D call. Trimming took 4 bases from V and 4 from J, leaving 10 bases between them. The CDR3 contains 12 residues. The germline V gene encodes CDR1 DFQATT and CDR2 SNEGSKA (reference sequence). The CDR3 DNA follows: TGCAGTGCTATAGTACAGTCCTATGGCTACACCTTC. Encoded protein: CSAIVQSYGYTF.

This clonotype showed up many times. This chain connects TRBV6-6 to TRBJ2-7, with 7 bases that match TRBD1. This CDR3 comprises 13 residues. The V gene end was trimmed by 5 bases and the J gene end by 6 bases; junction bases not matched to a gene: 7. CDR1 and CDR2 (germline): MNHNY, SVGAGI (reference sequence). The DNA of the CDR3 is TGTGCCAGCAGTGGACAGGTTGGACTCGAGCAGTACTTC. It encodes CASSGQVGLEQYF.

This clonotype was picked up many times. This chain uses TRBV6-6 with TRBJ1-1, with a tentative D call TRBD1 (5 bases). The CDR3 length is 14 residues. Trimming cost V 5 bases and J 8 bases, with 18 bases left between them. Germline V gene data show CDR1 as MNHNY and CDR2 as SVGAGI (reference sequence). The CDR3 DNA follows: TGTGCCAGCAGTACCCGGGGCTACTCGATGGAAGCTTTCTTT. Protein sequence: CASSTRGYSMEAFF.

This clonotype was found many times. The rearrangement joins TRBV12-3 or TRBV12-4 to TRBJ1-5; 8 nucleotides agree with TRBD1. CDR3 length: 13 amino acids. The J segment lost 4 bases and the V segment lost 8 bases, leaving 4 bases of the junction unmatched. The DNA of the CDR3 is TGTGCCAGCGGATGGACAGGGAATCAGCCCCAGCATTTT. Translated: CASGWTGNQPQHF.

This clonotype was seen at least ten times. V gene TRBV7-9 combines with J gene TRBJ1-2, with 8 positions matching TRBD1. This CDR3 is built from 19 residues. Germline V gene lookup returns CDR1 SEHNR and CDR2 FQNEAQ (reference sequence). The V and J ends lost 0 bases and 4 bases, in that order; junction bases with no gene match: 16. CDR3 sequence (DNA): TGTGCCAGCAGCTTAGCATTGGGTCAGACAGGGGCCAAGTCCTATGGCTACACCTTC. It encodes CASSLALGQTGAKSYGYTF.

This chain uses TRBV28 with TRBJ2-7, with 10 bases aligning to TRBD2. Germline V gene lookup returns CDR1 MDHEN and CDR2 SYDVKM. The trim removed 7 bases at V and 1 base at J, leaving 7 bases unmatched. CDR3 length: 15 residues. The CDR3 spells CASNSAAGGSYEQYF. In DNA, the CDR3 is TGTGCCAGCAACAGCGCAGCGGGAGGGTCCTACGAGCAGTACTTC.

This clonotype was seen only a few times. V and J are TRBV2 and TRBJ1-6; D not resolved. V shed 7 bases and J shed 7 bases, with 11 bases lying between them. The CDR3 consists of 13 residues. CDR1 is SNHLY and CDR2 is FYNNEI in the germline V gene. Here the CDR3 reads CASNPTENSPLHF. CDR3 DNA: TGTGCCAGCAACCCGACCGAGAATTCACCCCTCCACTTT.

By frequency in the sample, this clonotype is medium-sized. J is TRBJ2-1 and V is TRBV2; D unclear. The CDR3 runs to 15 residues. The germline V and J ends were trimmed by 4 bases and 4 bases, with 14 bases remaining between them. Germline CDR1 reads SNHLY; CDR2 reads FYNNEI. The CDR3 loop is CASSVALGRYNEQFF. CDR3 sequence (DNA): TGTGCCAGCAGTGTCGCGCTAGGGCGGTACAATGAGCAGTTCTTC.

This clonotype appeared many times. The chain uses TRBV6-5 and TRBJ1-5; TRBD1 aligns across 7 bases. Losses at the gene ends were 0 bases for V and 5 bases for J; bases not matched to a gene: 1. CDR1 MNHEY and CDR2 SVGAGI come from the germline V gene. The CDR3 extends over 14 amino acids. CDR3 residues: CASSYSRGDQPQHF. The CDR3 DNA sequence: TGTGCCAGCAGTTACTCCAGGGGGGATCAGCCCCAGCATTTT.

This clonotype was picked up many times. The rearrangement links TRBV3-1 to TRBJ2-1; D uncertain. CDR3 length: 14 residues. Germline V gives CDR1 LGHDT, CDR2 YNNKEL (reference sequence). Trimming shortened V by 1 base and J by 1 base, and 5 bases separated the two germline ends. The CDR3 coding sequence is TGTGCCAGCAGCCAAGTTAGTTCCTACAATGAGCAGTTCTTC. Protein: CASSQVSSYNEQFF.

There are many counts of this clonotype. The chain has TRBV6-2 or TRBV6-3 and TRBJ2-3, with TRBD2 matching 15 bases. With 10 bases clipped from V and 5 bases from J, the junction kept 4 bases outside the gene matches. The CDR3 is 14 residues long. Germline CDR1 is MNHEY and CDR2 is SVGEGT. The CDR3 region has the DNA TGTGCCACTGGACTAGCGGGGGGGCAAGATACGCAGTATTTT. This encodes CATGLAGGQDTQYF.

This clonotype was detected many times. V usage is TRBV7-3 and J usage is TRBJ2-7; possibly TRBD1 for D (6 bases). Trimming took off 5 bases at V and 5 bases at J, with 28 bases between the two ends. Germline V gene lookup returns CDR1 SGHTA and CDR2 FQGTGA. The CDR3 loop spans 18 amino acids. The CDR3 here is CASSLRSGRDTSKNEQYF. The CDR3 DNA sequence: TGTGCCAGCAGCCTTCGTTCGGGCCGGGACACCTCAAAGAACGAGCAGTACTTC.

This clonotype was found a few times. The V and J genes are TRBV6-5 and TRBJ2-1; no clear D gene. Per germline, CDR1 MNHEY and CDR2 SVGAGI. The CDR3 contains 18 residues. V shed 5 bases and J shed 4 bases, with 24 bases lying between them. The CDR3 bases are TGTGCCAGCAGTACTATGATCGGTAGGTGGCTATCTTACAATGAGCAGTTCTTC. Translated, it gives CASSTMIGRWLSYNEQFF.

In its sample, this clonotype was seen many times. The genes are TRBV7-2 and TRBJ2-5, with TRBD2 identical over 8 bases. This CDR3 has 15 residues. The germline CDR1 and CDR2 sequences are SGHTA and FQGNSA. The V gene end was trimmed by 2 bases and the J gene end by 2 bases; junction bases not matched to a gene: 4. CDR3 sequence (DNA): TGTGCCAGCAGCTTATTTCCGGGGGGGCAAGAGACCCAGTACTTC. Translated: CASSLFPGGQETQYF.

This clonotype showed up many times. The chain has TRBV11-2 and TRBJ2-1; TRBD1 aligns across 7 bases. Per the germline V gene, CDR1 is SGHAT and CDR2 is FQNNGV. V shed 4 bases, J shed 9 bases, and the junction held 6 bases outside the gene matches. This CDR3 comprises 13 residues. CDR3 DNA: TGTGCCAGCAGCTGGACAGGAAATGGTGAGCAGTTCTTC. Its protein product is CASSWTGNGEQFF.

This clonotype was seen once. This chain uses TRBV7-2 with TRBJ1-1, with 10 bases aligning to TRBD1. Losses at the gene ends were 6 bases for V and 5 bases for J; bases not matched to a gene: 9. CDR1 SGHTA and CDR2 FQGNSA come from the germline V gene. The CDR3 length is 15 residues. The CDR3, as DNA: TGTGCCAGCAGATCCACCGGGACAGGGGTGACTGAAGCTTTCTTT. It codes for CASRSTGTGVTEAFF.

This clonotype appeared many times. CDR3 region: CASSLYSANTGELFF. The CDR3 bases are TGTGCCAGCAGCTTGTACAGCGCGAACACCGGGGAGCTGTTTTTT. The J gene is TRBJ2-2, the V gene TRBV5-5; no clear D. V lost 1 base and J 0 bases, leaving 7 bases between the germline ends. Per germline, CDR1 SGHKS and CDR2 YYEKEE (reference sequence). The CDR3 runs to 15 residues. The full variable domain, with the rest looked up from reference TRBV5-5 and TRBJ2-2, is DAGVTQSPTHLIKTRGQQVTLRCSPISGHKSVSWYQQVLGQGPQFIFQYYEKEERGRGNFPDRFSARQFPNYSSELNVNALLLGDSALYLCASSLYSANTGELFFGEGSRLTVL.

There are many counts of this clonotype. This sequence joins TRBV7-2 and TRBJ2-7; 8 bases match TRBD2. CDR1 SGHTA and CDR2 FQGNSA come from the germline V gene. Germline trimming cut 5 bases from V and 9 bases from J; bases unmatched to any gene: 9. There are 13 residues in the CDR3. CDR3 nucleotide sequence: TGTGCCAGCAGCCCTGGGGTAGCGGGATGGCAGTACTTC. Encoded protein: CASSPGVAGWQYF. The full variable domain, its missing parts supplied by reference TRBV7-2 and TRBJ2-7, is GAGVSQSPSNKVTEKGKDVELRCDPISGHTALYWYRQSLGQGLEFLIYFQGNSAPDKSGLPSDRFSAERTGGSVSTLTIQRTQQEDSAVYLCASSPGVAGWQYFGPGTRLTVT.

The V call is TRBV4-1, the J call TRBJ2-7; 11 nucleotides line up with TRBD1. CDR1 is MGHRA and CDR2 is YSYEKL in the germline V gene. The CDR3 loop spans 15 amino acids. J was trimmed by 3 bases and V by 3 bases; bases with no gene match: 4. The chain's CDR3 is CASSHGQGADYEQYF. DNA of the CDR3: TGCGCCAGCAGCCACGGACAGGGGGCGGACTACGAGCAGTACTTC.

This clonotype appeared many times. The gene calls are TRBV6-5 and TRBJ1-1; D unresolved. Germline loops: CDR1 MNHEY, CDR2 SVGAGI. The CDR3 totals 13 residues. V lost 6 bases, J lost 1 base, and 9 bases lay in between. CDR3 sequence: CASRNNGNTEAFF. In nucleotides, the CDR3 is TGTGCCAGCAGGAATAATGGGAACACTGAAGCTTTCTTT.

This clonotype was counted between two and nine times. The chain links TRBV28 to TRBJ1-2; D perhaps matches TRBD1 (6 bases). Trimming took 5 bases from V and 5 from J, leaving 9 bases between them. CDR1 is MDHEN, CDR2 SYDVKM, per germline. The CDR3 spans 12 residues. The CDR3, as DNA: TGTGCCAGCAGTCCCGGACAGTATGGCTACACCTTC. As protein: CASSPGQYGYTF.

This clonotype was observed at least ten times. This chain uses TRBV29-1 with TRBJ1-1; D remains unclear. This CDR3 is built from 11 residues. Looked up from germline, CDR1 is SQVTM and CDR2 is ANQGSEA. Between the trimmed V and J ends, which lost 4 bases and 1 base, there was a span of 4 bases. The CDR3: CSVGKNTEAFF. The CDR3 DNA reads TGCAGCGTTGGAAAGAACACTGAAGCTTTCTTT.

This rearrangement joins TRBV7-2 to TRBJ1-2; no definite D call. CDR1 is SGHTA and CDR2 is FQGNSA in the germline V gene. The V end lost 2 bases, the J end lost 3 bases, and 13 bases lay between the germline ends. The CDR3 runs 15 residues. Written as DNA, the CDR3 is TGTGCCAGCAGCTTACCTCAGCTTTCCTACTATGGCTACACCTTC. Its translation is CASSLPQLSYYGYTF.

This clonotype was detected many times. This sequence joins TRBV18 and TRBJ1-4; 7 positions agree with TRBD1. CDR3 length equals 13 residues. The germline V gene has CDR1 KGHSH and CDR2 LQKENI. Unmatched junction bases numbered 7, after V lost 2 bases and J lost 13 bases. The CDR3 spells CASSPEGGNGLFF. The CDR3 DNA reads TGTGCCAGCTCACCAGAAGGGGGCAACGGACTGTTTTTT.